This TCR beta chain was recovered during a study of lymphopenia after photon versus proton radiotherapy. Overall study findings and caveats: Relative stability marked proton patients; photon patients lost diversity and naive cells. After lymphocyte nadir, photon-treated repertoires showed oligoclonal expansion, especially CD8+ Temra. Only patients who died were analyzed for survival; proton advantage is unproven. Larger post-nadir TCR diversity loss correlated inversely with survival in deceased patients.

In this sample, this clone turned up once. The antigen is not known. The protocol was immunoSEQ multiplex PCR, while the TCRdb copy is restricted to in-frame clones and leaves out a portion. This table has around 25,000 clones, more than 75% appearing once. The specimen comprised peripheral blood, sampled from a patient treated with photon-based radiotherapy. This receptor was taken from a man aged 35 to 55 with gastric cancer.

The CDR3 loop reads CASSTYRATKTQYF. The DNA for the CDR3 is TGTGCCAGCAGTACATACAGGGCAACGAAGACCCAGTACTTC. The rearrangement joins TRBV6-5 to TRBJ2-5, with D maybe TRBD1 (6 bases). The CDR3 consists of 14 residues. The V end lost 5 bases, the J end lost 6 bases, and 16 bases lay between the germline ends. The germline gives CDR1 MNHEY, CDR2 SVGAGI.